This is a list of T cell receptor beta chains from one sample in a study of shared clonotypes between healthy human individuals. Assay used: immunoSEQ multiplex PCR; TCRdb lists only in-frame clones, some missing. The sample holds around 2.1 million clones; under 95% are singletons and the top ten take 1.5% to 2%. The material sequenced was naive CD8+ T cells from PBMCs. The receptors come from a young man in good health. Some clones in this sample may be carry-over from other donors' samples. Each CDR3 is given with its conserved first and last residue. A D gene is named only where the DNA matches it firmly. A row's size may be missing; if present it is once, few, many or a size class.

clone size	V gene	J gene	D gene	CDR3 DNA	CDR3 protein
once	TRBV19	TRBJ2-5	TRBD1	TGTGCCAGTAGTCTCCGGGACAGGGGATTGAAAGAGACCCAGTACTTC	CASSLRDRGLKETQYF
NA	TRBV10-1	TRBJ2-2	NA	TGCGCCAGCAGTGCAAGGAGGACCGGGGAGCTGTTTTTT	CASSARRTGELFF
NA	TRBV11-2	TRBJ1-1	NA	TGTGCCAGCAGCTTAGTTTTTCTGGGCACTGAAGCTTTCTTT	CASSLVFLGTEAFF
NA	TRBV9	TRBJ1-1	TRBD1	TGTGCCAGCACCGGGACAGGCGCCATGAACACTGAAGCTTTCTTT	CASTGTGAMNTEAFF
NA	TRBV7-9	TRBJ2-1	TRBD1	TGTGCAACCCGGACAGGAGCTTACAATGAGCAGTTCTTC	CATRTGAYNEQFF
NA	TRBV5-4	TRBJ1-3	NA	TGTGCCAGCAGCTTTTTCGGAGGTCCCACTGGAAACACCATATATTTT	CASSFFGGPTGNTIYF
NA	TRBV5-6	TRBJ1-1	NA	TGTGCCAGCAGCAAGACAGGGAACACTGAAGCTTTCTTT	CASSKTGNTEAFF
NA	TRBV5-1	TRBJ2-7	NA	TGCGCCAACAGCTTGGTACAAGGCGACGAGCAGTACTTC	CANSLVQGDEQYF
NA	TRBV7-9	TRBJ2-7	NA	TGTGCCAGCAGCCGAGAACAGGGAATCAAACGCGAGCAGTACTTC	CASSREQGIKREQYF
NA	TRBV9	TRBJ2-1	TRBD2	TGTGCCAGCAGCGTAGGGGGGTCTAGCGGGAGTCTTTACAATGAGCAGTTCTTC	CASSVGGSSGSLYNEQFF
NA	TRBV28	TRBJ2-1	NA	TGTGCCAGCAGTTTCTCAGGGGCCTACAATGAGCAGTTCTTC	CASSFSGAYNEQFF
NA	TRBV7-9	TRBJ2-7	NA	TGTGCCAGCAGCTTAGCAACACCGTGGTTACAGCGGCCCTCCTACGAGCAGTACTTC	CASSLATPWLQRPSYEQYF
NA	TRBV28	TRBJ1-3	NA	TGTGCCAGCAGTTCCCCAGGGGAAGGGCCCTACTCTGGAAACACCATATATTTT	CASSSPGEGPYSGNTIYF
NA	TRBV7-2	TRBJ2-5	TRBD2	TGTGCCAGCAGCACAGATAGCGGGAGGTCGGAGACCCAGTACTTC	CASSTDSGRSETQYF
NA	TRBV7-6	TRBJ2-3	TRBD2	TGTGCCAGCAGCCCGATAGCGGGAGGGGGTGGAGATACGCAGTATTTT	CASSPIAGGGGDTQYF
NA	TRBV19	TRBJ2-7	NA	TGTGCCAGTAGTTACGGGGGCAACGAGCAGTACTTC	CASSYGGNEQYF
NA	TRBV5-4	TRBJ2-1	NA	TGTGCCACCAAGACTATCGAAGGGCTCAATGAGCAGTTCTTC	CATKTIEGLNEQFF
NA	TRBV27	TRBJ2-7	NA	TGTGCCAGCAGTCCCATTGGTGGGCGGGGCTCCTACGAGCAGTACTTC	CASSPIGGRGSYEQYF
NA	TRBV15	TRBJ2-7	TRBD1	TGTGCCACCAGCAGAGGCCTACAGGGGGATTACGAGCAGTACTTC	CATSRGLQGDYEQYF
NA	TRBV4-1	TRBJ2-2	NA	TGCGCCAGCAGCCCGAACAGGGTGCTCATCGGGGAGCTGTTTTTT	CASSPNRVLIGELFF
NA	TRBV9	TRBJ2-7	NA	TGTGCCAGCAGCGTAGGTGAGGTCTACGAGCAGTACTTC	CASSVGEVYEQYF